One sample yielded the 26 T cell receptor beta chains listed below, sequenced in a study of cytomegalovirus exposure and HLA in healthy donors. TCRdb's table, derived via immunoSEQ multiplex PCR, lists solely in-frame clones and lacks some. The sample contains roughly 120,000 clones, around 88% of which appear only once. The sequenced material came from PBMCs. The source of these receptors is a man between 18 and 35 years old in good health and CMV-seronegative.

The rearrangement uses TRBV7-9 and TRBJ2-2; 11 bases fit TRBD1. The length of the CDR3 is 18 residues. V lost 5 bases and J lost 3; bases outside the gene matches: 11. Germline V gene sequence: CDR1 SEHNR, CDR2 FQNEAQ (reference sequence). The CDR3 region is CASSPGQGVFGDTGELFF. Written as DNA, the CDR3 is TGTGCCAGCAGCCCGGGACAGGGGGTGTTTGGGGACACCGGGGAGCTGTTTTTT.

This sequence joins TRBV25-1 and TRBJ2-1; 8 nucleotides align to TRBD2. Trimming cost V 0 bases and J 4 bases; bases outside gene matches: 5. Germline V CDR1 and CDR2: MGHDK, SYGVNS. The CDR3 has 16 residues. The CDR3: CASSEYISGSYNEQFF. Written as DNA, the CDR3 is TGTGCCAGCAGTGAATACATAAGCGGGAGTTACAATGAGCAGTTCTTC.

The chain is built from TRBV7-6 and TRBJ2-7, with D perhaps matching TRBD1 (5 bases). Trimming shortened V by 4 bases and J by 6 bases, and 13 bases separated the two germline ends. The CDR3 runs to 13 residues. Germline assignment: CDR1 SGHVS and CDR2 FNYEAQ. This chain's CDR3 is CASSSQGTGEQYF. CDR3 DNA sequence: TGTGCCAGCAGCTCCCAGGGTACGGGCGAGCAGTACTTC.

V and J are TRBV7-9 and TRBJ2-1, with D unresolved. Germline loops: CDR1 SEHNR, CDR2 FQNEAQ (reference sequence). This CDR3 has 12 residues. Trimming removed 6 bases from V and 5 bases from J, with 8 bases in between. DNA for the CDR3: TGTGCCAGCAGAGCCCCGGACAATGAGCAGTTCTTC. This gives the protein CASRAPDNEQFF.

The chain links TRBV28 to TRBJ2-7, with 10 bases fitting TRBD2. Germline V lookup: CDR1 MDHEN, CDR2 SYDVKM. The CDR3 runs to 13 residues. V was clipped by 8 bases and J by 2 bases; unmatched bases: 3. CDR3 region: CASRTSGTYEQYF. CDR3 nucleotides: TGTGCCAGCCGGACTAGCGGAACCTACGAGCAGTACTTC.

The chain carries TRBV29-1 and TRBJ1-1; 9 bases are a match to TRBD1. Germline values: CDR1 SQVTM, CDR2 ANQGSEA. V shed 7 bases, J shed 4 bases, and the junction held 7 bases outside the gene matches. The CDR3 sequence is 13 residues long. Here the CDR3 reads CSADRGDGTEAFF. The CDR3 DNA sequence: TGCAGCGCTGACAGGGGGGATGGCACTGAAGCTTTCTTT.

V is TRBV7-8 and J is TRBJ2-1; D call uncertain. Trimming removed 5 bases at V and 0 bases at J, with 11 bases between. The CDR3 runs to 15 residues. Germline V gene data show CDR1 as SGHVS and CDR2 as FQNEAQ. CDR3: CASSRTESSYNEQFF. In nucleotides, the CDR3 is TGTGCCAGCAGCAGAACAGAGAGCTCCTACAATGAGCAGTTCTTC.

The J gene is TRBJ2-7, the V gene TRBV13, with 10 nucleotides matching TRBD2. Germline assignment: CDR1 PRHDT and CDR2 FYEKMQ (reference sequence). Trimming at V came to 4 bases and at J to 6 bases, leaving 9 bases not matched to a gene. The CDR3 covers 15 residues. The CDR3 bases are TGTGCCAGCAGCTCGAGAGCGGGAGGGGTCCTCGAGCAGTACTTC. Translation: CASSSRAGGVLEQYF.

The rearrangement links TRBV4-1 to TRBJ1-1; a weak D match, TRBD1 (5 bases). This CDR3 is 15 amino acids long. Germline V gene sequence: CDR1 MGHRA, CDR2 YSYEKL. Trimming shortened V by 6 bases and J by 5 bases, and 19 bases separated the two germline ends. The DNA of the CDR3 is TGCGCCAGCAGGCGCGTCGGGGGTCGCGAAACTGAAGCTTTCTTT. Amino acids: CASRRVGGRETEAFF.

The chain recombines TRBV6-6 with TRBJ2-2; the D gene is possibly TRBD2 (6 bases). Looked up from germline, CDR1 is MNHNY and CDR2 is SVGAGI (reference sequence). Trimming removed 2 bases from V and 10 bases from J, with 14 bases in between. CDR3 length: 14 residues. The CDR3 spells CASSYGGSFAELFF. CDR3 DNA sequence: TGTGCCAGCAGTTACGGAGGGTCGTTCGCGGAGCTGTTTTTT.

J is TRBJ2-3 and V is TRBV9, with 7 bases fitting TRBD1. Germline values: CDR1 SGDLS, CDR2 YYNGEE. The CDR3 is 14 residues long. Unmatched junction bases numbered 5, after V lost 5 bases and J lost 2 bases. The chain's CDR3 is CASRTGSNTDTQYF. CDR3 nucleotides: TGTGCCAGCAGGACAGGGTCGAACACAGATACGCAGTATTTT. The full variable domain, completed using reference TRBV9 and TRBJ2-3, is DSGVTQTPKHLITATGQRVTLRCSPRSGDLSVYWYQQSLDQGLQFLIQYYNGEERAKGNILERFSAQQFPDLHSELNLSSLELGDSALYFCASRTGSNTDTQYFGPGTRLTVL.

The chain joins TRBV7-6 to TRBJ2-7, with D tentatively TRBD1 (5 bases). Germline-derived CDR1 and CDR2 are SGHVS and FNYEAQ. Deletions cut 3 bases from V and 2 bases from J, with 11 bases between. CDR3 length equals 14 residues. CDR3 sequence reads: CASSFQGQTYEQYF. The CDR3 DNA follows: TGTGCCAGCAGCTTCCAGGGCCAAACCTACGAGCAGTACTTC.

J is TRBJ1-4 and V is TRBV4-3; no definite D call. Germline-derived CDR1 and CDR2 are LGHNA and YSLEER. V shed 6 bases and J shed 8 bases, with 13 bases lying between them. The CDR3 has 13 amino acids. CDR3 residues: CASSPLSAEKLFF. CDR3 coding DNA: TGCGCCAGCAGTCCTCTGAGTGCAGAAAAACTGTTTTTT.

For the CDR3, the DNA is TGTGCCAGCAGCTTAGCGAGACTCGAAGAGACCCAGTACTTC. This codes for CASSLARLEETQYF. This rearrangement joins TRBV13 to TRBJ2-5; D gene ambiguous. V gave up 1 base and J gave up 3 bases, with 9 bases separating them. Germline assignment: CDR1 PRHDT and CDR2 FYEKMQ (reference sequence). The CDR3 has 14 residues. Full variable domain (remainder filled in from reference TRBV13 and TRBJ2-5): AAGVIQSPRHLIKEKRETATLKCYPIPRHDTVYWYQQGPGQDPQFLISFYEKMQSDKGSIPDRFSAQQFSDYHSELNMSSLELGDSALYFCASSLARLEETQYFGPGTRLLVL.

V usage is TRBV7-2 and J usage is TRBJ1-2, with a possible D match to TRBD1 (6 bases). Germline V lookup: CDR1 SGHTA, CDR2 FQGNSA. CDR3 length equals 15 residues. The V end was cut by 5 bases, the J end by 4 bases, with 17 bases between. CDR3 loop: CASSPRDTSFYGYTF. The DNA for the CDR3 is TGTGCCAGCAGCCCCCGGGACACCTCTTTCTATGGCTACACCTTC.

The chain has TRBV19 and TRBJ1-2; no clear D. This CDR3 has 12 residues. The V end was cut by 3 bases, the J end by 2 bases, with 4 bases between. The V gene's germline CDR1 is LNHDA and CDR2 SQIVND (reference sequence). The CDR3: CASSMRNYGYTF. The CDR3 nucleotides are TGTGCCAGTAGTATGAGAAACTATGGCTACACCTTC.

CDR3 DNA sequence: TGTGCCAGCAGCTTAGAAGTCGGTGGCTACACCTTC. Translation: CASSLEVGGYTF. The V call is TRBV7-9, the J call TRBJ1-2; no clear D gene. The CDR3 covers 12 residues. V lost 1 base and J 7 bases, leaving 7 bases between the germline ends. The germline gives CDR1 SEHNR, CDR2 FQNEAQ (reference sequence).

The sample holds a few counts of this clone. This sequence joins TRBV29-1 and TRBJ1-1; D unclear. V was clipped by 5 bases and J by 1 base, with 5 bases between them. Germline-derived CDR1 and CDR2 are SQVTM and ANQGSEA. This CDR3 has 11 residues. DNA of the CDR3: TGCAGCGTTACAGCGAACACTGAAGCTTTCTTT. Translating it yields CSVTANTEAFF.

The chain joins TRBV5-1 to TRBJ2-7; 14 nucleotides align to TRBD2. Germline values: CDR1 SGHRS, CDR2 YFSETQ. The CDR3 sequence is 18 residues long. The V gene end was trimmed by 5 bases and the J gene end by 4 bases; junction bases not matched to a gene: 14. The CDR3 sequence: CASRPGLAGEHYGYEQYF. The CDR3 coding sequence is TGCGCCAGCAGGCCGGGACTAGCGGGAGAACATTACGGATACGAGCAGTACTTC.

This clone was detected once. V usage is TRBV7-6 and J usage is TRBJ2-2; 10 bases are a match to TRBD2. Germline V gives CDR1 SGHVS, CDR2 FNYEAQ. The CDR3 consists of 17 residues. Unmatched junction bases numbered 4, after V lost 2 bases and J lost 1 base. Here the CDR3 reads CASSLLRTSGNTGELFF. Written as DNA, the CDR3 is TGTGCCAGCAGCTTACTGAGGACTAGCGGGAACACCGGGGAGCTGTTTTTT.

The CDR3 sequence: CASSDPGSYEQYF. The CDR3 DNA sequence: TGTGCCAGCAGTGACCCGGGATCCTACGAGCAGTACTTC. The V call is TRBV6-1, the J call TRBJ2-7; TRBD2 might be the D (5 bases). V shed 3 bases and J shed 1 base, with 7 bases lying between them. The germline V gene encodes CDR1 MNHNS and CDR2 SASEGT. The length of the CDR3 is 13 residues.

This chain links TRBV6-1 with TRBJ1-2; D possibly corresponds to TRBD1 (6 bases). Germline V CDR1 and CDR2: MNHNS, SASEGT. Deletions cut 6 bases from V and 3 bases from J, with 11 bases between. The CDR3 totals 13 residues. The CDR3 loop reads CASRTTGYYGYTF. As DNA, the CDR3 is TGTGCCAGCAGGACCACAGGGTACTATGGCTACACCTTC.

For the CDR3, the DNA is TGTGCCATCGGAAAAAGGGGGTGGACTAACTATGGCTACACCTTC. It is translated as CAIGKRGWTNYGYTF. The chain carries TRBV2 and TRBJ1-2, with D perhaps TRBD1 (6 bases). V was pared by 10 bases and J by 0 bases, with 18 bases between. The CDR3 sequence is 15 residues long. Per germline, CDR1 SNHLY and CDR2 FYNNEI.

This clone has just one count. The CDR3 region has the DNA TGTGCCAGTAGTAAGGGGAGGGATCAGCCCCAGCATTTT. Its translation is CASSKGRDQPQHF. The V call is TRBV19, the J call TRBJ1-5; D might be TRBD1 (5 bases). V dropped 4 bases and J dropped 5 bases, with 9 bases sitting between them. Germline assignment: CDR1 LNHDA and CDR2 SQIVND (reference sequence). This CDR3 has 13 amino acids.

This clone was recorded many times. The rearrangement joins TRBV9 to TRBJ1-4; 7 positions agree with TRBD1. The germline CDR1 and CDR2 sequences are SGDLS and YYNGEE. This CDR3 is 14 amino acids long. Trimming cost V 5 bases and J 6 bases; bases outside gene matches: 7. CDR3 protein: CASSARGIDEKLFF. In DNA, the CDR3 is TGTGCCAGCAGTGCCAGGGGGATTGATGAAAAACTGTTTTTT.

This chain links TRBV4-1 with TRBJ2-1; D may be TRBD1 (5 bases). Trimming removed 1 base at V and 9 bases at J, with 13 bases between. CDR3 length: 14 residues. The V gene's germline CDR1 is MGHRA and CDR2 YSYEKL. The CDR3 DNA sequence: TGCGCCAGCAGCCAAGTCCAAGGGGAAGGTGAGCAGTTCTTC. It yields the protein CASSQVQGEGEQFF.